A single sample gave rise to the 17 T cell receptor beta chains below, sequenced in a study of blood T cell repertoires in COVID-19. The assay was immunoSEQ multiplex PCR, and TCRdb's table has in-frame clones only and misses some. The sample lists 250,000 to 300,000 clones; approximately 90% were seen once. Sequenced material: PBMCs or T cells enriched from blood (not recorded which). The receptors here all came from a woman in her thirties or forties with acute COVID-19.

The chain uses TRBV6-5 and TRBJ2-7, with 8 positions matching TRBD1. The CDR3 extends over 15 amino acids. V dropped 5 bases and J dropped 5; count of bases not matched to a gene: 11. CDR1 MNHEY and CDR2 SVGAGI come from the germline V gene. Here the CDR3 DNA reads TGTGCCAGCAGTACCGGACAGGGCTACGGTCACGAGCAGTACTTC. Protein: CASSTGQGYGHEQYF.

The J gene is TRBJ2-5, the V gene TRBV3-1 (or the pseudogene TRBV3-2); 11 bases are a match to TRBD2. Trimming took 1 base from V and 2 from J; bases not matched to a gene: 6. The germline V gene encodes CDR1 LGHDT and CDR2 YNNKEL (reference sequence). This CDR3 has 17 residues. The CDR3 here is CASSQAVAGGRQETQYF. CDR3 bases: TGTGCCAGCAGCCAAGCGGTAGCGGGGGGGAGACAAGAGACCCAGTACTTC.

The chain links TRBV19 to TRBJ2-5; TRBD2 matches at 11 bases. Trimming cost V 7 bases and J 5 bases; bases outside gene matches: 3. The CDR3 is 13 amino acids. Per the germline V gene, CDR1 is LNHDA and CDR2 is SQIVND (reference sequence). The CDR3 here is CASMTSGAETQYF. CDR3 nucleotide sequence: TGTGCCAGTATGACTAGCGGGGCTGAGACCCAGTACTTC. Looking up the rest from reference TRBV19 and TRBJ2-5 gives the full variable domain: DGGITQSPKYLFRKEGQNVTLSCEQNLNHDAMYWYRQDPGQGLRLIYYSQIVNDFQKGDIAEGYSVSREKKESFPLTVTSAQKNPTAFYLCASMTSGAETQYFGPGTRLLVL.

The chain uses TRBV5-5 and TRBJ1-3; D unclear. The germline V and J ends were trimmed by 0 bases and 0 bases, with 10 bases remaining between them. Germline V gene data show CDR1 as SGHKS and CDR2 as YYEKEE (reference sequence). The CDR3 covers 16 residues. CDR3 in DNA: TGTGCCAGCAGCTTGGCGGCGGTTAGCTCTGGAAACACCATATATTTT. It codes for CASSLAAVSSGNTIYF.

The gene calls are TRBV7-3 and TRBJ2-3; the match to TRBD1 covers 9 bases. Germline loops: CDR1 SGHTA, CDR2 FQGTGA. The trim removed 4 bases at V and 3 bases at J, leaving 2 bases unmatched. CDR3 length: 14 residues. This chain's CDR3 is CASSSGTGTDTQYF. DNA for the CDR3: TGTGCCAGCAGCTCGGGGACAGGGACAGATACGCAGTATTTT. Full variable domain (rest looked up from reference TRBV7-3 and TRBJ2-3): GAGVSQTPSNKVTEKGKYVELRCDPISGHTALYWYRQSLGQGPEFLIYFQGTGAADDSGLPNDRFFAVRPEGSVSTLKIQRTERGDSAVYLCASSSGTGTDTQYFGPGTRLTVL.

The sample holds a few counts of this clone. The chain couples TRBV28 to TRBJ1-1, with 7 positions matching TRBD1. The J segment lost 4 bases and the V segment lost 6 bases, leaving 11 bases of the junction unmatched. This CDR3 comprises 15 residues. Germline lookup yields CDR1 MDHEN and CDR2 SYDVKM. CDR3 sequence reads: CASRTLRQGSTEAFF. CDR3 bases: TGTGCCAGCAGGACTCTGCGACAGGGAAGCACTGAAGCTTTCTTT.

The V and J genes are TRBV5-1 and TRBJ2-5, with 8 nucleotides matching TRBD1. The V gene end was trimmed by 0 bases and the J gene end by 5 bases; junction bases not matched to a gene: 6. The germline V gene has CDR1 SGHRS and CDR2 YFSETQ. The CDR3 loop spans 15 amino acids. The chain's CDR3 is CASSLASGGRETQYF. Written as DNA, the CDR3 is TGCGCCAGCAGCTTGGCGTCAGGGGGCAGGGAGACCCAGTACTTC.

There are many counts of this clone. The chain combines TRBV21-1 with TRBJ1-6; TRBD1, the table's D call, was not compared with the DNA. TRBV21-1 represents a pseudogene. CDR3 length: 17 amino acids. This chain's CDR3 is CASSKERTGPFNSPLHF. For the CDR3, the DNA is TGTGCCAGCAGCAAAGAGCGGACAGGGCCTTTCAATTCACCCCTCCACTTT.

The chain carries TRBV19 and TRBJ1-1; D unclear. Per the germline V gene, CDR1 is LNHDA and CDR2 is SQIVND (reference sequence). Trimming removed 3 bases from V and 10 bases from J, with 12 bases in between. The CDR3 loop spans 12 amino acids. The chain's CDR3 is CASSIPGSGAFF. For the CDR3, the DNA is TGTGCCAGTAGTATCCCCGGGAGTGGAGCTTTCTTT.

V gene TRBV7-8 combines with J gene TRBJ1-2; TRBD1 is a possible D gene (6 bases). The CDR3 has 16 amino acids. V was pared by 5 bases and J by 1 base, with 17 bases between. The germline V gene encodes CDR1 SGHVS and CDR2 FQNEAQ. The CDR3 is CASSPGQSPVNYGYTF. The CDR3 DNA sequence: TGTGCCAGCAGCCCAGGACAGAGCCCCGTTAACTATGGCTACACCTTC.

J is TRBJ1-2 and V is TRBV4-1; 7 nucleotides align to TRBD1. V lost 0 bases to trimming and J lost 5 bases; unmatched junction nucleotides: 6. Germline lookup yields CDR1 MGHRA and CDR2 YSYEKL. This CDR3 contains 15 residues. CDR3 nucleotides: TGCGCCAGCAGCCAAGAGGGGACAGCCCCATATGGCTACACCTTC. This encodes CASSQEGTAPYGYTF.

On this clone itself: Other DNA sequences in this specimen translate into the identical CDR3. The chain couples TRBV7-2 to TRBJ2-2; no firm D call. Trimming removed 2 bases from V and 1 base from J, with 5 bases in between. The germline gives CDR1 SGHTA, CDR2 FQGNSA. The CDR3 has 14 residues. The DNA for the CDR3 is TGTGCCAGCAGCTTAAGACAGAACACCGGGGAGCTGTTTTTT. This encodes CASSLRQNTGELFF.

The CDR3 DNA reads as TGTGCCAGCAGAACCCCGGGTGGCAATGAGCAGTTCTTC. Translating it yields CASRTPGGNEQFF. The V call is TRBV6-5, the J call TRBJ2-1; D not resolved. This CDR3 is 13 amino acids long. V shed 6 bases and J shed 6 bases, with 12 bases lying between them. Germline CDR1 is MNHEY and CDR2 is SVGAGI.

V is TRBV5-1 and J is TRBJ1-3; 7 nucleotides align to TRBD1. CDR1 and CDR2 (germline): SGHRS, YFSETQ. The CDR3 runs to 16 residues. J was trimmed by 0 bases and V by 0 bases; bases with no gene match: 3. DNA for the CDR3: TGCGCCAGCAGCTTGGGGACAGGCCGCTCTGGAAACACCATATATTTT. This sequence encodes CASSLGTGRSGNTIYF.

J is TRBJ1-6 and V is TRBV7-9; D gene ambiguous. V was clipped by 0 bases and J by 4 bases, with 10 bases between them. Germline V gene sequence: CDR1 SEHNR, CDR2 FQNEAQ (reference sequence). The length of the CDR3 is 16 residues. In DNA form, the CDR3 reads TGTGCCAGCAGCTTAGCGCCAGGCAGTTATAATTCACCCCTCCACTTT. As protein: CASSLAPGSYNSPLHF.

This chain joins TRBV7-3 and TRBJ2-5; perhaps TRBD2 as D (5 bases). CDR3 length: 14 residues. The V gene lost 5 bases and the J gene lost 2 bases, with 12 bases spanning the gap. Germline CDR1 is SGHTA and CDR2 is FQGTGA. The CDR3 DNA sequence: TGTGCCAGCAGCCCCCGGACTGAGCAAGAGACCCAGTACTTC. It encodes CASSPRTEQETQYF. Supplemented by reference TRBV7-3 and TRBJ2-5, the full variable domain reads GAGVSQTPSNKVTEKGKYVELRCDPISGHTALYWYRQSLGQGPEFLIYFQGTGAADDSGLPNDRFFAVRPEGSVSTLKIQRTERGDSAVYLCASSPRTEQETQYFGPGTRLLVL.

The chain joins TRBV11-2 to TRBJ2-1; 8 nucleotides line up with TRBD2. This CDR3 has 16 amino acids. V gave up 6 bases and J gave up 1 base; unmatched junction bases: 8. CDR1 is SGHAT and CDR2 is FQNNGV in the germline V gene. CDR3 loop: CASSIISGVSYNEQFF. DNA for the CDR3: TGTGCCAGCAGTATAATTAGCGGGGTATCCTACAATGAGCAGTTCTTC. Variable domain in full (rest from reference TRBV11-2 and TRBJ2-1): EAGVAQSPRYKIIEKRQSVAFWCNPISGHATLYWYQQILGQGPKLLIQFQNNGVVDDSQLPKDRFSAERLKGVDSTLKIQPAKLEDSAVYLCASSIISGVSYNEQFFGPGTRLTVL.